This TCR beta chain was recovered during a study of T cells after yellow fever vaccination (dated by TCRdb to about 2019). In the study overall: The SMART-Seq v4 Ultra Low Input RNA kit was used to prepare libraries from fractions with low cell numbers. Blood samples were taken at several timepoints before and after primary and secondary immunization, and bulk PBMC replicates and cell subsets were isolated. Two healthy male donors, one aged 18 to 29 and one aged 30 to 40 years, were included in the cohort. To follow T-cell clones before and after primary and booster YFV17D yellow fever vaccination, bulk TCR alpha and beta repertoires were sequenced over time.

Results and caveats for the whole study, not just this receptor: After the booster, most clones that had expanded after primary vaccination were detected again (almost 97% of CD4 and about 88% of CD8), suggesting broad maintenance of memory. FACS-sorted repertoires could contain abundant contaminating clonotypes from the bulk population, so computational filtering was required. Only a couple of donors were included in the study, so the extent to which the findings can be generalized is limited. The secondary T-cell response was weaker than the primary response but faster, peaking on day 5 instead of day 15. A small fraction of clonotypes appeared in both the CD4 and CD8 compartments, likely as a result of convergent recombination.

From its cysteine to its phenylalanine, the CDR3 spans 14 amino acids. CDR3 DNA is the only sequence kept; it has 42 bases, read in frame from the first base. After removal of 5 bases from V and 2 bases from J, the junction retains 6 bases not matched to a gene. CDR1 and CDR2 (SGHTA, FQGNSA) derive from the germline V gene. The sample holds a few counts of this clonotype. Its antigen is not yet known. No per-base quality is available; no much larger clone lies one base away. TCR cDNA was made using 5'RACE template switching, a step that added a universal primer site and unique molecular identifiers. Priming for cDNA synthesis came from both the TCR alpha and TCR beta constant segments. Libraries were amplified in two PCR steps, with sample barcodes and sequencing adapters added in the second step. Sequencing of libraries was done on Illumina HiSeq 2500 (2x100 bp) or NovaSeq (2x150 bp). The paper's processing steps were these. Reads were demultiplexed and collapsed into UMI consensus sequences with MIGEC, and V(D)J alignment was performed with MiXCR. Using edgeR on replicate PBMC samples, clonotypes were called vaccine-responding if FDR was below 0.01 and the log2 fold change was above 5 up to day 15. Bulk clonotypes were assigned CD4 or CD8 identity according to which sequenced CD4 or CD8 repertoire held them at higher abundance. TCRdb applied fastp at Q25 and MiXCR to the public reads, then kept only in-frame beta chains. Every entry covers one CDR3 protein and lists the most common genes and DNA from its rows. None of the V and J calls come from the authors' own analysis; TCRdb made them. A total of approximately 340,000 distinct CDR3 sequences appear in this sample, roughly 8.7% of them only once. Of the sample, approximately 19% is held by the ten largest clones.

The treatment or condition label, as the study defines it: live attenuated yellow fever vaccine strain. At each blood-draw timepoint, two biological replicates of bulk PBMCs were obtained. A standard Ficoll-Paque protocol was used to isolate PBMCs from peripheral blood. TriZol was used to extract RNA from bulk PBMCs, from CD4 and CD8 fractions, and from dextramer-positive and dextramer-negative fractions. The chain is encoded by TRBV7-2 joined to TRBJ2-7, with 7 bases aligning to TRBD1. This sequence originates from a man between 18 and 29 years old who received the YFV17D yellow fever vaccine. The sequences come from PBMCs, collected on the day of the first yellow fever vaccination. The DNA sequence is as follows: TGTGCCAGCAGCCAAGGGGGCAAACCCTACGAGCAGTACTTC. Translated, it reads CASSQGGKPYEQYF.